This record concerns one TCR beta chain sequence. Its antigen remains unknown. The entry originates in a study of human T cells and chemical hapten exposure. Study details: Diphenylcyclopropenone doses were given weekly to the scalps of patients across the approximately 24-week study. The study's findings and limits: Relative to controls, expanded TCRs formed significantly more large CDR3 similarity clusters.

Unique molecular identifiers were attached to individual cDNA molecules during library preparation. Original data processing: A per-sample median of around 100,000 TCRs was observed, with a range of about 23,224 to 750,000. TCRdb analysed the RACE reads with MiXCR anew, one entry per CDR3 protein. TCRdb, not the authors, supplied the V and J calls. The table lists 84,000 or so distinct CDR3 sequences, 6.5% to 10% of them singletons. Between the trimmed V and J ends, which lost 4 bases and 1 base, there was a span of 9 bases. CDR1 and CDR2 (germline): LGHDT, YNNKEL (reference sequence). There are 14 residues in the CDR3. The sample's time point: pre-sensitization, week 0. The treatment denotes: therapeutic diphenylcyclopropenone sensitization with weekly scalp DPC.

The chain links TRBV3-1 to TRBJ2-3; D call uncertain. Sequencing used whole blood, obtained in connection with sensitization to the hapten diphenylcyclopropenone (DPC). The TCR was taken from a man in his forties or fifties with alopecia areata. Some clones in this sample may be carry-over from other donors' samples. CDR3 protein: CASSPRVRTDTQYF. CDR3 coding DNA: TGTGCCAGCAGCCCCCGGGTACGCACAGATACGCAGTATTTT.